Presented here are 30 T cell receptor beta chains from one specimen sequenced in a study of blood T cell repertoires in COVID-19. Libraries were prepared by immunoSEQ multiplex PCR; TCRdb keeps only in-frame clonotypes and omits some of them. The top ten hold around 5.7% of the sample, which has 80,000 to 130,000 clones, just under 95% seen once. Sequencing was carried out using peripheral blood. The receptors shown here come from a man between 65 and 79 years old with acute or convalescent COVID-19.

This chain uses TRBV6-5 with TRBJ1-3; no clear D. The CDR3 contains 15 residues. Germline values: CDR1 MNHEY, CDR2 SVGAGI. Trimming removed 6 bases from V and 0 bases from J, with 12 bases in between. The CDR3 loop is CASRRLTSSGNTIYF. CDR3 sequence (DNA): TGTGCCAGCAGACGACTCACGAGCTCTGGAAACACCATATATTTT.

The chain is built from TRBV6-2 or TRBV6-3 and TRBJ2-3; D call uncertain. The germline V gene encodes CDR1 MNHEY and CDR2 SVGEGT. The CDR3 runs to 14 residues. Trimming took 6 bases from V and 0 from J, leaving 10 bases between them. The CDR3 is CASSRRHSTDTQYF. The CDR3 DNA reads TGTGCCAGCAGCCGGCGACATAGCACAGATACGCAGTATTTT.

This chain links TRBV9 with TRBJ1-4; the match to TRBD1 covers 7 bases. The CDR3 extends over 16 amino acids. Germline CDR1 is SGDLS and CDR2 is YYNGEE. Trimming took 3 bases from V and 4 from J; bases not matched to a gene: 9. The CDR3 here is CASSEGAGRYNEKLFF. DNA for the CDR3: TGTGCCAGCAGCGAGGGGGCGGGCAGGTATAATGAAAAACTGTTTTTT.

V is TRBV6-5 and J is TRBJ2-2; the match to TRBD2 covers 8 bases. After removal of 10 bases from V and 5 bases from J, the junction contained 9 bases not matched to a gene. The length of the CDR3 is 14 residues. The germline CDR1 and CDR2 sequences are MNHEY and SVGAGI. The CDR3 region is CATTRGAGTGELFF. In nucleotides, the CDR3 is TGTGCCACCACGCGGGGGGCCGGGACCGGGGAGCTGTTTTTT.

The genes are TRBV2 and TRBJ1-1; 7 bases are a match to TRBD1. The germline V gene encodes CDR1 SNHLY and CDR2 FYNNEI. The junction had 6 bases not matched to a gene; V was cut back by 7 bases and J by 7 bases. CDR3 size: 12 residues. This chain's CDR3 is CASTGQVVEAFF. As DNA, the CDR3 is TGTGCCAGCACCGGACAGGTAGTTGAAGCTTTCTTT.

The V gene is TRBV6-5, the J gene TRBJ1-1, with 8 bases that match TRBD1. Germline loops: CDR1 MNHEY, CDR2 SVGAGI. V gave up 6 bases and J gave up 8 bases; unmatched junction bases: 2. This CDR3 is 11 amino acids long. CDR3 in amino acids: CASRRQGEAFF. In nucleotides, the CDR3 is TGTGCCAGCAGGCGACAGGGGGAAGCTTTCTTT.

The genes are TRBV25-1 and TRBJ1-3; D unclear. Germline loops: CDR1 MGHDK, CDR2 SYGVNS. V dropped 6 bases and J dropped 1 base, with 16 bases sitting between them. The CDR3 spans 16 residues. The chain's CDR3 is CASREELRESGNTIYF. For the CDR3, the DNA is TGTGCCAGCAGGGAAGAGCTACGGGAGTCTGGAAACACCATATATTTT.

The genes are TRBV3-1 (or the pseudogene TRBV3-2) and TRBJ1-1; weak D call: TRBD1 (5 bases). V lost 1 base and J lost 4, with 10 bases in between. This CDR3 region has 14 residues. Per the germline V gene, CDR1 is LGHDT and CDR2 is YNNKEL (reference sequence). The CDR3 loop is CASSQAVRGTEAFF. CDR3 nucleotide sequence: TGTGCCAGCAGCCAAGCTGTAAGGGGCACTGAAGCTTTCTTT.

V and J are TRBV5-1 and TRBJ2-3, with 10 bases matching TRBD2. V lost 0 bases, J lost 2 bases, and 3 bases stayed unmatched. Germline CDR1 is SGHRS and CDR2 is YFSETQ. The CDR3 runs 16 residues. For the CDR3, the DNA is TGCGCCAGCAGCTTGGGTACTAGCGGGGCCACAGATACGCAGTATTTT. This translates into CASSLGTSGATDTQYF.

The genes are TRBV7-8 and TRBJ1-2; 7 nucleotides match TRBD1. The trim removed 3 bases at V and 4 bases at J, leaving 11 bases unmatched. Germline V lookup: CDR1 SGHVS, CDR2 FQNEAQ. This CDR3 is 16 amino acids long. The CDR3 loop is CASSLGTTGTLYGYTF. DNA of the CDR3: TGTGCCAGCAGCTTGGGTACGACAGGGACCCTCTATGGCTACACCTTC.

This clone was detected a few times. The chain joins TRBV2 to TRBJ1-6; 9 positions agree with TRBD1. Germline-derived CDR1 and CDR2 are SNHLY and FYNNEI. The CDR3 is made up of 16 amino acids. The ends lost 6 bases at V and 7 bases at J; junction bases unmatched: 10. The CDR3 is CASRELPGQGNSPLHF. CDR3 nucleotides: TGTGCCAGCAGAGAGCTACCGGGACAGGGCAATTCACCCCTCCACTTT.

Here the CDR3 DNA reads TGCGCCAGCAGCCCCACCCCGGCGGTCGAGACCCAGTACTTC. Protein sequence: CASSPTPAVETQYF. The rearrangement joins TRBV5-1 to TRBJ2-5; D remains ambiguous. V was shortened by 4 bases and J by 5 bases, with 15 bases between the two germline ends. CDR1 SGHRS and CDR2 YFSETQ come from the germline V gene. This CDR3 is 14 amino acids long.

The chain carries TRBV5-1 and TRBJ2-2, with a tentative D call TRBD2 (6 bases). V was cut by 0 bases and J by 7 bases, with 10 bases left in between. This CDR3 has 14 residues. Germline CDR1 SGHRS, CDR2 YFSETQ. The CDR3, as DNA: TGCGCCAGCAGCTTGGCCGAGCGGGTCGGGGAGCTGTTTTTT. It translates to CASSLAERVGELFF.

A few counts support this clone. The same CDR3 is also encoded by other DNA sequences in this sample. V usage is TRBV12-3 or TRBV12-4 and J usage is TRBJ1-6, with D uncertain. The germline V and J ends were trimmed by 2 bases and 10 bases, with 6 bases remaining between them. The length of the CDR3 is 12 residues. CDR3 in DNA: TGTGCCAGCAGTTTAAGCGACTCACCCCTCCACTTT. Its protein product is CASSLSDSPLHF.

The V and J genes are TRBV19 and TRBJ2-7, with D hard to call. Deletions cut 1 base from V and 3 bases from J, with 7 bases between. Germline assignment: CDR1 LNHDA and CDR2 SQIVND (reference sequence). CDR3 length equals 13 residues. The chain's CDR3 is CASSIATFYEQYF. The CDR3 DNA sequence: TGTGCCAGTAGTATAGCGACATTCTACGAGCAGTACTTC.

The chain carries TRBV12-3 or TRBV12-4 and TRBJ1-6; unclear D gene. With 3 bases removed from V and 14 bases from J, the gap between germline ends came to 11 bases. This CDR3 spans 12 amino acids. DNA for the CDR3: TGTGCCAGCAGTTTTCTCCTCGAGTCCCTCCACTTT. It codes for CASSFLLESLHF.

V usage is TRBV3-1 (or the pseudogene TRBV3-2) and J usage is TRBJ1-6; weak D call: TRBD1 (5 bases). Germline-derived CDR1 and CDR2 are LGHDT and YNNKEL (reference sequence). Between the trimmed V and J ends, which lost 3 bases and 10 bases, there was a span of 16 bases. The CDR3 has 15 residues. CDR3 region: CASSQEPGGWSPLHF. The CDR3 DNA is TGTGCCAGCAGCCAGGAGCCGGGGGGTTGGTCACCCCTCCACTTT.

V gene TRBV6-5 combines with J gene TRBJ2-3, with a weak D call TRBD1 (5 bases). Trimming stripped 6 bases from V and 6 bases from J, with 19 bases between. Germline V CDR1 and CDR2: MNHEY, SVGAGI. The CDR3 runs to 15 residues. DNA of the CDR3: TGTGCCAGCAGGTACGGACCTACAGGATCGGATACGCAGTATTTT. Its translation: CASRYGPTGSDTQYF.

Concerning this clone: The junction departs from germline at one end; a sequencing error may be responsible. This chain uses TRBV5-6 with TRBJ2-7; D is unresolved. Germline V gene data show CDR1 as SGHDT and CDR2 as YYEEEE. This CDR3 has 12 amino acids. The CDR3, as DNA: TGTGCCAGCAGTTTGGTCGGGTACGAGCAGTACTTC. Its translation: CASSLVGYEQYF.

CDR3 in amino acids: CASSLTPGQGSSPLHF. CDR3 bases: TGTGCCAGCAGTCTAACCCCGGGACAGGGGAGTTCACCCCTCCACTTT. The chain links TRBV7-6 to TRBJ1-6, with 10 nucleotides matching TRBD1. The CDR3 extends over 16 amino acids. Per the germline V gene, CDR1 is SGHVS and CDR2 is FNYEAQ. The trim removed 6 bases at V and 9 bases at J, leaving 11 bases unmatched.

The chain carries TRBV19 and TRBJ1-2; 8 bases align to TRBD1. Germline V CDR1 and CDR2: LNHDA, SQIVND (reference sequence). Germline trimming cut 6 bases from V and 3 bases from J; bases unmatched to any gene: 6. The CDR3 length is 14 residues. The chain's CDR3 is CASSATGQDYGYTF. CDR3 bases: TGTGCCAGTAGCGCGACGGGACAGGACTATGGCTACACCTTC. Together with reference TRBV19 and TRBJ1-2, the CDR3 gives the full variable domain: DGGITQSPKYLFRKEGQNVTLSCEQNLNHDAMYWYRQDPGQGLRLIYYSQIVNDFQKGDIAEGYSVSREKKESFPLTVTSAQKNPTAFYLCASSATGQDYGYTFGSGTRLTVV.

The chain is built from TRBV7-7 and TRBJ2-7, with 8 bases matching TRBD2. This CDR3 has 13 amino acids. Germline CDR1 is SSHAT and CDR2 is FNYEAQ (reference sequence). J gave up 7 bases and V 5 bases, and 7 bases lay outside the gene matches. CDR3: CASSMGLDGEQYF. In nucleotides, the CDR3 is TGTGCCAGCAGCATGGGACTAGACGGGGAGCAGTACTTC.

This chain uses TRBV11-2 with TRBJ2-7, with D possibly being TRBD1 (6 bases). Trimming removed 0 bases at V and 2 bases at J, with 14 bases between. This CDR3 is 16 amino acids long. Germline V lookup: CDR1 SGHAT, CDR2 FQNNGV. CDR3 bases: TGTGCCAGCAGCTTAGATCTAGGGACAACTACCTACGAGCAGTACTTC. This codes for CASSLDLGTTTYEQYF.

The chain is built from TRBV29-1 and TRBJ1-1, with 7 bases identical to TRBD1. J lost 0 bases, V lost 4 bases, and 11 bases had no gene match. Germline V CDR1 and CDR2: SQVTM, ANQGSEA. The CDR3 is 16 residues long. The CDR3 loop is CSVAGGPLNLNTEAFF. CDR3 coding DNA: TGCAGCGTTGCAGGGGGGCCATTAAATCTGAACACTGAAGCTTTCTTT.

This clone has only one observation. J is TRBJ2-2 and V is TRBV9; D may match TRBD1 or TRBD2 (9 bases each). In germline, CDR1 is SGDLS, CDR2 YYNGEE. This CDR3 is built from 20 residues. V lost 4 bases and J lost 4, with 29 bases in between. The DNA for the CDR3 is TGTGCCAGCAGCCCCCCCGGACAGGGGCTGGGACTAGCAGGCACCGGGGAGCTGTTTTTT. This gives the protein CASSPPGQGLGLAGTGELFF.

The chain couples TRBV5-1 to TRBJ2-5; 8 bases map to TRBD2. The germline V gene encodes CDR1 SGHRS and CDR2 YFSETQ. CDR3 size: 13 residues. V shed 3 bases and J 5 bases; nucleotides not matched to a gene: 3. The CDR3 loop reads CASSWGLVETQYF. The CDR3, as DNA: TGCGCCAGCAGCTGGGGACTAGTGGAGACCCAGTACTTC.

The sample holds one count of this clone. V is TRBV12-5 and J is TRBJ1-3; a weak D match, TRBD1 (6 bases). Between the trimmed V and J ends, which lost 5 bases and 4 bases, there was a span of 21 bases. The CDR3 spans 17 residues. Germline CDR1 and CDR2: LGHNT and FRNRAP. CDR3: CASGDASGHHLGNTIYF. CDR3 sequence (DNA): TGTGCTAGTGGTGACGCGTCGGGACACCACTTAGGAAACACCATATATTTT.

This rearrangement joins TRBV10-3 to TRBJ2-7; tentative D call: TRBD2 (6 bases). This CDR3 comprises 13 residues. Germline loops: CDR1 ENHRY, CDR2 SYGVKD. Between the trimmed V and J ends, which lost 9 bases and 0 bases, there was a span of 12 bases. The CDR3 DNA sequence: TGTGCCATGAGCCCAGCGGGCTCCTACGAGCAGTACTTC. Translating it yields CAMSPAGSYEQYF.

The chain is built from TRBV7-2 and TRBJ2-1; D is perhaps TRBD2 (7 bases). V dropped 5 bases and J dropped 6 bases, with 11 bases sitting between them. This CDR3 region has 13 residues. CDR1 and CDR2 (germline): SGHTA, FQGNSA. The CDR3 DNA reads as TGTGCCAGCAGCCCACGGGGGGCCAATGAGCAGTTCTTC. This sequence encodes CASSPRGANEQFF.

This clone has a handful of counts. The chain uses TRBV9 and TRBJ1-6; D is perhaps TRBD1 (5 bases). Germline CDR1 and CDR2: SGDLS and YYNGEE. The CDR3 spans 15 residues. Trimming took off 0 bases at V and 9 bases at J, with 13 bases between the two ends. In DNA form, the CDR3 reads TGTGCCAGCAGCGTAGCTGGAGGGGCTCGTTCACCCCTCCACTTT. It encodes CASSVAGGARSPLHF.